This passage covers 6 T cell receptor beta chains from one sample sequenced in a study of T cell responses to AZD1222 COVID-19 vaccine. Clones were read by immunoSEQ multiplex PCR, and TCRdb kept only the in-frame ones, dropping some. The sample lists under 110,000 clones, 86% occurring once. The specimen was peripheral blood, collected on day 0 of AZD1222 vaccination. The source is an adult in good health.

A single count supports this clone. The gene calls are TRBV10-1 and TRBJ1-4; D gene ambiguous. V gave up 3 bases and J gave up 0 bases, with 20 bases separating them. Looked up from germline, CDR1 is WNHNN and CDR2 is SYGVQD (reference sequence). CDR3 length equals 19 residues. This chain's CDR3 is CASSDPYPIRPTTNEKLFF. CDR3 DNA sequence: TGCGCCAGCAGTGACCCTTATCCGATCCGACCTACAACTAATGAAAAACTGTTTTTT.

The gene calls are TRBV12-3 or TRBV12-4 and TRBJ1-1, with D tentatively TRBD1 (5 bases). Trimming shortened V by 7 bases and J by 1 base, and 10 bases separated the two germline ends. This CDR3 region has 13 residues. This CDR3 reads CASKEGPNTEAFF. CDR3 DNA: TGTGCCAGCAAGGAGGGGCCGAACACTGAAGCTTTCTTT.

The chain combines TRBV7-2 with TRBJ2-7; D unresolved. Trimming left V 4 bases short and J 3 bases short, with 10 bases between. The CDR3 runs 13 residues. Germline V CDR1 and CDR2: SGHTA, FQGNSA. Written as DNA, the CDR3 is TGTGCCAGCAGCTCGAATCAAGGCTACGAGCAGTACTTC. It encodes CASSSNQGYEQYF.

The genes are TRBV7-6 and TRBJ1-1; D might be TRBD1 (5 bases). This CDR3 region has 14 residues. CDR1 and CDR2 from the germline V gene are SGHVS and FNYEAQ. V was cut by 1 base and J by 5 bases, with 11 bases left in between. The CDR3 reads CASSLEFGGTEAFF. DNA of the CDR3: TGTGCCAGCAGCTTAGAATTCGGGGGGACTGAAGCTTTCTTT. The full variable domain, completed using reference TRBV7-6 and TRBJ1-1, is GAGVSQSPRYKVTKRGQDVALRCDPISGHVSLYWYRQALGQGPEFLTYFNYEAQQDKSGLPNDRFSAERPEGSISTLTIQRTEQRDSAMYRCASSLEFGGTEAFFGQGTRLTVV.

This sequence joins TRBV5-6 and TRBJ2-5; TRBD1 aligns across 11 bases. V was clipped by 0 bases and J by 5 bases; unmatched bases: 9. The CDR3 has 17 amino acids. CDR1 is SGHDT and CDR2 is YYEEEE in the germline V gene. CDR3 DNA sequence: TGTGCCAGCAGCTTGGAGGTGGACAGGGGGCGGGTCGAGACCCAGTACTTC. Its protein is CASSLEVDRGRVETQYF.

This clone was seen more than once but under ten times. This chain joins TRBV2 and TRBJ1-1; possibly TRBD1 for D (6 bases). CDR3 length: 13 amino acids. Looked up from germline, CDR1 is SNHLY and CDR2 is FYNNEI. V was clipped by 7 bases and J by 5 bases, with 14 bases between them. CDR3 sequence: CASKGRGWTEAFF. The CDR3 nucleotides read TGTGCCAGCAAGGGTAGGGGGTGGACTGAAGCTTTCTTT.